The present entry profiles one T cell receptor beta chain with its context. The data belong to a study of blood T cell repertoires in COVID-19. Study background: COVID-19 samples from acute and convalescent phases originated in the United States, Italy and Spain. Sources were T cells, B-cell-depleted T cells, or PBMCs; the material itself was cDNA or gDNA.

Under the authors' procedure: The assay estimated nucleated cells by amplifying reference gene primers. TCRdb keeps only in-frame clones here, not all; method: immunoSEQ multiplex PCR. V and J calls plus clone size are reproduced from that table; the DNA served to infer D and trimming. The sample has 90,000 to 120,000 clones, more than 75% seen once. This CDR3 is 13 amino acids long. Trimming took 1 base from V and 5 from J, leaving 7 bases between them. The germline gives CDR1 SGHTA, CDR2 FQGNSA. V usage is TRBV7-2 and J usage is TRBJ2-3; the D gene is possibly TRBD1 (6 bases). The origin of this receptor is a human donor in a cohort sampled during active COVID-19. Sequenced: peripheral blood. This CDR3 reads CASSLGGQDTQYF. The CDR3 DNA reads as TGTGCCAGCAGCTTAGGGGGGCAAGATACGCAGTATTTT.